The 27 T cell receptor beta chains below were found in one sample sequenced in a study of shared clonotypes between healthy human individuals. TCRdb keeps only in-frame clones here, not all; method: immunoSEQ multiplex PCR. The sample includes 650,000 to 750,000 clones, about 78% of them seen just once. Input material: memory CD4+ T cells sorted from blood. As to subset: CD45RA-negative fraction. All receptors derive from a woman between 25 and 40 years old in good health.

V is TRBV9 and J is TRBJ2-1, with D tentatively TRBD1 or TRBD2 (5 bases each). The V end was cut by 0 bases, the J end by 4 bases, with 11 bases between. The length of the CDR3 is 15 residues. Germline CDR1 SGDLS, CDR2 YYNGEE. The CDR3 loop is CASSVGDRIYNEQFF. The CDR3 region has the DNA TGTGCCAGCAGCGTAGGGGACCGAATTTACAATGAGCAGTTCTTC.

The J gene is TRBJ2-1, the V gene TRBV18; TRBD2 aligns across 7 bases. J gave up 0 bases and V 5 bases, and 7 bases lay outside the gene matches. The CDR3 consists of 16 residues. CDR1 is KGHSH and CDR2 is LQKENI in the germline V gene. CDR3 sequence: CASSWLADSSYNEQFF. For the CDR3, the DNA is TGTGCCAGCTCATGGCTAGCGGATAGCTCCTACAATGAGCAGTTCTTC.

This clone was observed a single time. The rearrangement uses TRBV27 and TRBJ2-5; 7 bases map to TRBD2. The CDR3 is 14 residues long. With V trimmed by 11 bases and J by 5 bases, 14 bases remained unmatched. Germline CDR1 MNHEY, CDR2 SMNVEV (reference sequence). Here the CDR3 reads CASPGTMVVETQYF. The CDR3 DNA reads TGTGCCTCCCCCGGGACTATGGTAGTTGAGACCCAGTACTTC.

This sequence joins TRBV5-1 and TRBJ2-1, with unresolved D. The CDR3 is 15 residues long. Germline assignment: CDR1 SGHRS and CDR2 YFSETQ. Trimming stripped 4 bases from V and 2 bases from J, with 13 bases between. CDR3 residues: CASSPFTAPYNEQFF. Written as DNA, the CDR3 is TGCGCCAGCAGCCCATTCACGGCCCCCTACAATGAGCAGTTCTTC.

This clone came up once. V and J are TRBV5-4 and TRBJ2-1; TRBD2 matches at 8 bases. Looked up from germline, CDR1 is SGHNT and CDR2 is YYREEE (reference sequence). The CDR3 length is 16 residues. The ends lost 0 bases at V and 7 bases at J; junction bases unmatched: 9. CDR3 in DNA: TGTGCCAGCAGCTTGGAGACTAGCGCACATGGTAATGAGCAGTTCTTC. This encodes CASSLETSAHGNEQFF.

The chain is built from TRBV18 and TRBJ2-3, with D possibly matching TRBD2 (6 bases). CDR1 and CDR2 from the germline V gene are KGHSH and LQKENI. The CDR3 sequence is 15 residues long. Trimming cost V 5 bases and J 0 bases, with 12 bases left between them. CDR3 in DNA: TGTGCCAGCTCAGAACTAGCAGCTAGCACAGATACGCAGTATTTT. This encodes CASSELAASTDTQYF.

V gene TRBV12-5 combines with J gene TRBJ1-2, with no clear D. Germline values: CDR1 LGHNT, CDR2 FRNRAP. Trimming shortened V by 1 base and J by 7 bases, and 10 bases separated the two germline ends. The CDR3 is made up of 13 amino acids. The CDR3 region is CASGLGGPSGYTF. Here the CDR3 DNA reads TGTGCTAGTGGTTTGGGCGGCCCGAGTGGCTACACCTTC.

This chain uses TRBV27 with TRBJ1-2, with TRBD1 matching over 8 bases. V was pared by 5 bases and J by 8 bases, with 7 bases of the junction left unmatched. This CDR3 contains 13 residues. CDR1 and CDR2 (germline): MNHEY, SMNVEV (reference sequence). Here the CDR3 reads CASSPTGARGYTF. CDR3 sequence (DNA): TGTGCCAGCAGTCCGACAGGGGCTCGGGGCTACACCTTC.

The J gene is TRBJ1-1, the V gene TRBV4-1; D gene ambiguous. Trimming pared 3 bases from V and 2 bases from J, leaving 16 bases between. The V gene's germline CDR1 is MGHRA and CDR2 YSYEKL. The CDR3 is made up of 16 amino acids. CDR3 in DNA: TGCGCCAGCAGCCATAAGTTAGCGGGCTCCAACACTGAAGCTTTCTTT. It codes for CASSHKLAGSNTEAFF.

The chain joins TRBV5-4 to TRBJ2-5; D not resolved. The CDR3 length is 16 residues. Germline V gene data show CDR1 as SGHNT and CDR2 as YYREEE (reference sequence). Trimming left V 0 bases short and J 0 bases short, with 12 bases between. CDR3 coding DNA: TGTGCCAGCAGCTTGGGGCCGTCCCCGTACCAAGAGACCCAGTACTTC. This gives the protein CASSLGPSPYQETQYF. The full variable domain, in which reference TRBV5-4 and TRBJ2-5 provide the parts outside the CDR3, is ETGVTQSPTHLIKTRGQQVTLRCSSQSGHNTVSWYQQALGQGPQFIFQYYREEENGRGNFPPRFSGLQFPNYSSELNVNALELDDSALYLCASSLGPSPYQETQYFGPGTRLLVL.

This clone was seen a handful of times. The chain couples TRBV6-1 to TRBJ1-4; D call uncertain. The CDR3 sequence is 12 residues long. The V gene's germline CDR1 is MNHNS and CDR2 SASEGT. Trimming removed 3 bases at V and 7 bases at J, with 6 bases between. The CDR3 region is CASSDNREKLFF. Written as DNA, the CDR3 is TGTGCCAGCAGTGATAATCGTGAAAAACTGTTTTTT.

With respect to this clone: This CDR3 is also generated by other DNA sequences in the sample. The chain joins TRBV2 to TRBJ2-2; D is ambiguous. V gave up 4 bases and J gave up 1 base, with 7 bases separating them. Looked up from germline, CDR1 is SNHLY and CDR2 is FYNNEI. The CDR3 totals 14 residues. This CDR3 is CASSGAENTGELFF. DNA of the CDR3: TGTGCCAGCAGTGGGGCAGAGAACACCGGGGAGCTGTTTTTT.

V gene TRBV11-2 combines with J gene TRBJ2-7; no clear D. This CDR3 has 15 amino acids. With 6 bases removed from V and 2 bases from J, the gap between germline ends came to 17 bases. The germline CDR1 and CDR2 sequences are SGHAT and FQNNGV. In nucleotides, the CDR3 is TGTGCCAGCAGGGAGAGTCGGCGGCACCCCTACGAGCAGTACTTC. Amino acids: CASRESRRHPYEQYF. The full variable domain, rest sourced from reference TRBV11-2 and TRBJ2-7, is EAGVAQSPRYKIIEKRQSVAFWCNPISGHATLYWYQQILGQGPKLLIQFQNNGVVDDSQLPKDRFSAERLKGVDSTLKIQPAKLEDSAVYLCASRESRRHPYEQYFGPGTRLTVT.

The table lists this clone with a count of one. The chain has TRBV18 and TRBJ2-7; D unclear. The V gene's germline CDR1 is KGHSH and CDR2 LQKENI. V lost 3 bases, J lost 2 bases, and 11 bases lay in between. The CDR3 has 14 residues. As DNA, the CDR3 is TGTGCCAGCTCACCTCCTAGTCTGACCTACGAGCAGTACTTC. Translation: CASSPPSLTYEQYF. The full variable domain, its missing parts supplied by reference TRBV18 and TRBJ2-7, is NAGVMQNPRHLVRRRGQEARLRCSPMKGHSHVYWYRQLPEEGLKFMVYLQKENIIDESGMPKERFSAEFPKEGPSILRIQQVVRGDSAAYFCASSPPSLTYEQYFGPGTRLTVT.

The genes are TRBV28 and TRBJ1-5, with D unclear. The length of the CDR3 is 13 residues. CDR1 MDHEN and CDR2 SYDVKM come from the germline V gene. V was pared by 8 bases and J by 0 bases, with 8 bases between. The CDR3 DNA reads TGTGCCAGCTCCACCTTTAGCAATCAGCCCCAGCATTTT. As protein: CASSTFSNQPQHF.

The chain employs TRBV2 and TRBJ1-2; no reliable D call. In germline, CDR1 is SNHLY, CDR2 FYNNEI. V shed 11 bases and J shed 5 bases, with 24 bases lying between them. The CDR3 covers 15 residues. CDR3 DNA sequence: TGTGCCCGCGGATCGGACGCCGAGTCCCGATATGGCTACACCTTC. Protein sequence: CARGSDAESRYGYTF.

This rearrangement joins TRBV27 to TRBJ2-3; 11 bases map to TRBD2. Trimming removed 5 bases from V and 2 bases from J; junction bases left unmatched: 3. Germline V gives CDR1 MNHEY, CDR2 SMNVEV (reference sequence). CDR3 size: 15 residues. The CDR3 bases are TGTGCCAGCAGTCCTAGCGGGAGGTTCACAGATACGCAGTATTTT. Its protein is CASSPSGRFTDTQYF.

This clone was found once. The V and J genes are TRBV19 and TRBJ2-7; D is perhaps TRBD1 (6 bases). The germline gives CDR1 LNHDA, CDR2 SQIVND (reference sequence). V lost 3 bases and J lost 2, with 14 bases in between. This CDR3 has 15 amino acids. The CDR3 nucleotides are TGTGCCAGTAGTATCAGGGGCTACCAACCCTACGAGCAGTACTTC. Amino acid sequence: CASSIRGYQPYEQYF. Supplemented by reference TRBV19 and TRBJ2-7, the full variable domain reads DGGITQSPKYLFRKEGQNVTLSCEQNLNHDAMYWYRQDPGQGLRLIYYSQIVNDFQKGDIAEGYSVSREKKESFPLTVTSAQKNPTAFYLCASSIRGYQPYEQYFGPGTRLTVT.

The chain employs TRBV5-1 and TRBJ1-2, with 7 bases aligning to TRBD1. The CDR3 is 13 residues long. Trimming took 3 bases from V and 2 from J; bases not matched to a gene: 1. Germline CDR1 is SGHRS and CDR2 is YFSETQ. In DNA form, the CDR3 reads TGCGCCAGCAGCTGGGGACAGAACTATGGCTACACCTTC. As protein: CASSWGQNYGYTF. Combining the CDR3 with reference TRBV5-1 and TRBJ1-2 gives the whole variable domain KAGVTQTPRYLIKTRGQQVTLSCSPISGHRSVSWYQQTPGQGLQFLFEYFSETQRNKGNFPGRFSGRQFSNSRSEMNVSTLELGDSALYLCASSWGQNYGYTFGSGTRLTVV.

The chain couples TRBV29-1 to TRBJ1-3, with D possibly TRBD1 on 5 matching bases. The CDR3 totals 13 residues. CDR1 SQVTM and CDR2 ANQGSEA come from the germline V gene. V was trimmed by 3 bases and J by 2 bases, leaving 8 bases between them. The CDR3 sequence is CSVEAGPGNTIYF. CDR3 bases: TGCAGCGTTGAGGCAGGGCCTGGAAACACCATATATTTT.

This clone was found a few times. The J gene is TRBJ2-1, the V gene TRBV4-2; 14 bases align to TRBD2. Per germline, CDR1 LGHNA and CDR2 YNFKEQ. CDR3 length: 24 residues. J gave up 4 bases and V 0 bases, and 23 bases lay outside the gene matches. CDR3 sequence (DNA): TGTGCCAGCAGCCAAGACCGGGACAGGGGGCTCGCGGGACTAGCGGGAGTAAGTTACAATGAGCAGTTCTTC. Protein: CASSQDRDRGLAGLAGVSYNEQFF.

The rearrangement links TRBV4-1 to TRBJ1-4, with D perhaps TRBD1 (5 bases). This CDR3 has 16 residues. Germline V gene sequence: CDR1 MGHRA, CDR2 YSYEKL. V lost 0 bases to trimming and J lost 8 bases, with 16 bases between them. CDR3 in DNA: TGCGCCAGCAGCCAAGAGGGCGGGGGGTCGTACGAAAAACTGTTTTTT. As protein: CASSQEGGGSYEKLFF.

J is TRBJ2-7 and V is TRBV10-3; 8 bases fit TRBD2. This CDR3 region has 13 residues. V trimming: 10 bases; J trimming: 9 bases; junction bases outside the gene matches: 14. Germline CDR1 and CDR2: ENHRY and SYGVKD. This CDR3 reads CATRDVASGGQYF. CDR3 nucleotide sequence: TGTGCCACACGGGACGTAGCCAGCGGGGGGCAGTACTTC.

The chain employs TRBV6-1 and TRBJ2-7; D is perhaps TRBD2 (5 bases). Trimming pared 5 bases from V and 4 bases from J, leaving 12 bases between. This CDR3 comprises 13 residues. Germline CDR1 reads MNHNS; CDR2 reads SASEGT. CDR3 sequence (DNA): TGTGCCAGCAGTACCTACAGAGGGTACGAGCAGTACTTC. This gives the protein CASSTYRGYEQYF.

The rearrangement joins TRBV25-1 to TRBJ2-7, with 9 positions matching TRBD1. Germline V lookup: CDR1 MGHDK, CDR2 SYGVNS. There are 16 residues in the CDR3. V lost 1 base to trimming and J lost 3 bases; unmatched junction nucleotides: 7. The CDR3 DNA sequence: TGTGCCAGCAGTGAATGGGGGACAGGGACGGGCTACGAGCAGTACTTC. It codes for CASSEWGTGTGYEQYF.

This chain connects TRBV5-1 to TRBJ2-5; 11 nucleotides align to TRBD2. CDR1 is SGHRS and CDR2 is YFSETQ in the germline V gene. The CDR3 has 14 residues. The ends lost 7 bases at V and 6 bases at J; junction bases unmatched: 8. CDR3 sequence reads: CASDLAGGAQTQYF. CDR3 nucleotide sequence: TGCGCCAGCGACCTAGCGGGAGGAGCCCAGACCCAGTACTTC.

The genes are TRBV27 and TRBJ2-1, with D possibly matching TRBD2 (5 bases). The CDR3 sequence is 15 residues long. CDR1 MNHEY and CDR2 SMNVEV come from the germline V gene (reference sequence). The V gene lost 2 bases and the J gene lost 4 bases, with 12 bases spanning the gap. The CDR3 loop reads CASSLRGPSYNEQFF. DNA for the CDR3: TGTGCCAGCAGTTTAAGAGGGCCATCTTACAATGAGCAGTTCTTC.